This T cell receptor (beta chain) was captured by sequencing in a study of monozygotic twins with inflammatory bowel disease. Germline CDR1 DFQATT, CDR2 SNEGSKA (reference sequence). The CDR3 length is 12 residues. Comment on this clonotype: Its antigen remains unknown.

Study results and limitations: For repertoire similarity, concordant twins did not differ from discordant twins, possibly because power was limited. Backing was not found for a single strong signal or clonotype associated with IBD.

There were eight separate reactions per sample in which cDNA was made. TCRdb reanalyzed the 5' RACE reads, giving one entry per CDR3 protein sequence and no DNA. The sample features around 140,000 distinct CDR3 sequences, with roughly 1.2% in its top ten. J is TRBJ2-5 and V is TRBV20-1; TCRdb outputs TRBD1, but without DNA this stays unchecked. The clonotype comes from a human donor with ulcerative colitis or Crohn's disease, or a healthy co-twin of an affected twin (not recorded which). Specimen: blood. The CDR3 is CSARGRDETQYF.